This entry concerns a single T cell receptor (beta chain). The data derive from a study of blood T cell repertoires in COVID-19. Study in general: The samples span acute and convalescent COVID-19 from the United States, Italy and Spain.

The CDR3 runs 17 residues. Per germline, CDR1 MNHEY and CDR2 SMNVEV (reference sequence). Trimming removed 2 bases at V and 2 bases at J, with 13 bases between. TCRdb's copy holds only in-frame clones and misses some; the assay was immunoSEQ multiplex PCR. Found here are a few hundred thousand clones, approximately 77% of them singletons; the top ten hold less than 4%. V and J are TRBV27 and TRBJ1-6; the D is unclear. The sequence was obtained from a woman aged 18-29 years with acute or convalescent COVID-19. Sequenced material: peripheral blood. The CDR3 sequence is CASSLIGMTTYNSPLHF. The CDR3 DNA reads TGTGCCAGCAGTTTAATCGGGATGACTACCTATAATTCACCCCTCCACTTT.